This T cell receptor beta chain is from a study of monozygotic twins with inflammatory bowel disease. The UMIs carried a 6-nucleotide sample barcode, and they were added by template switching. TCRdb reprocessed the 5' RACE reads and keeps a single row for each CDR3 protein, giving no DNA. The sample totals fewer than 550,000 distinct CDR3 sequences. The germline V gene encodes CDR1 SGHRS and CDR2 YFSETQ. The CDR3 is made up of 14 amino acids. The sample was blood. This TCR came from a human donor with ulcerative colitis or Crohn's disease, or a healthy co-twin of an affected twin (not recorded which). This chain joins TRBV5-1 and TRBJ1-1. CDR3 sequence: CASSSSGMGTEAFF. Using reference TRBV5-1 and TRBJ1-1 for the parts outside the CDR3, the full variable domain is KAGVTQTPRYLIKTRGQQVTLSCSPISGHRSVSWYQQTPGQGLQFLFEYFSETQRNKGNFPGRFSGRQFSNSRSEMNVSTLELGDSALYLCASSSSGMGTEAFFGQGTRLTVV.